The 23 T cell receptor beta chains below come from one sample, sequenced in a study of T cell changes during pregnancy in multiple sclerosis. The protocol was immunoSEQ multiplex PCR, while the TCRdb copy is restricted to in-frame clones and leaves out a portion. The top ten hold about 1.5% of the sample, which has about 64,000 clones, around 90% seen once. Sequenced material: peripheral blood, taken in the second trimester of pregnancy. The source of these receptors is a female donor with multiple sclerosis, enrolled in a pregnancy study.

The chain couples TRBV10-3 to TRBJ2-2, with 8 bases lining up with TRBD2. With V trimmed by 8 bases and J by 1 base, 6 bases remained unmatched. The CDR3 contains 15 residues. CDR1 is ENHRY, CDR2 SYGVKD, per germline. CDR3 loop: CAIGREALNTGELFF. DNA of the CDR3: TGTGCCATCGGGCGGGAGGCCTTGAACACCGGGGAGCTGTTTTTT.

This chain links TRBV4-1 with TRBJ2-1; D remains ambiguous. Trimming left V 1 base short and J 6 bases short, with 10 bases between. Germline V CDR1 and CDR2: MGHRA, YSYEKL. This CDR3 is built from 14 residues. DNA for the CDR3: TGCGCCAGCAGCCAAGTGGGCATTTTCAATGAGCAGTTCTTC. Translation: CASSQVGIFNEQFF.

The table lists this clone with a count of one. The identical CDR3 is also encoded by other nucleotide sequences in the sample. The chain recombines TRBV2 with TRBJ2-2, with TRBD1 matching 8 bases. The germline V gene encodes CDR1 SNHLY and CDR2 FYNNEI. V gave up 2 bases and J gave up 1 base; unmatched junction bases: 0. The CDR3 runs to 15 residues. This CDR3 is CASSETGGNTGELFF. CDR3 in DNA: TGTGCCAGCAGTGAAACAGGGGGGAACACCGGGGAGCTGTTTTTT.

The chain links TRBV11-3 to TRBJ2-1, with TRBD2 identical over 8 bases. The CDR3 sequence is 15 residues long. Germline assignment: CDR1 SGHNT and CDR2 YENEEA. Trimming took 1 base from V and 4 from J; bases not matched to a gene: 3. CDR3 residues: CASSLGASGYNEQFF. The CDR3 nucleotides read TGTGCCAGCAGCTTAGGGGCTAGCGGGTACAATGAGCAGTTCTTC.

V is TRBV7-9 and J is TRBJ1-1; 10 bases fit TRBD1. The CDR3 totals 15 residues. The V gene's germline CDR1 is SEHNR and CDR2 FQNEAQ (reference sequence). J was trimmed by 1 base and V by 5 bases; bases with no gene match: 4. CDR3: CASSPGTGANTEAFF. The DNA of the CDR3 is TGTGCCAGCAGCCCCGGGACAGGGGCGAACACTGAAGCTTTCTTT.

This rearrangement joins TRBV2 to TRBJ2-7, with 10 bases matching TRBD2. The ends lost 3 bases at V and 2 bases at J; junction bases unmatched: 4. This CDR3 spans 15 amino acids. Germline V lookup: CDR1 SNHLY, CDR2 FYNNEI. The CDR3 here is CASSDTGTSAYEQYF. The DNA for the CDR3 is TGTGCCAGCAGTGATACCGGGACTAGCGCCTACGAGCAGTACTTC.

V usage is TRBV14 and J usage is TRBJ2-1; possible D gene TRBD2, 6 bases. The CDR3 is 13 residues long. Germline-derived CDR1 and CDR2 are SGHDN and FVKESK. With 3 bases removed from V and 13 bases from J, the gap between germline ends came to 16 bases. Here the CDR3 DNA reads TGTGCCAGCAGCCATGAATCGGGACTGACCCAGTTCTTC. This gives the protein CASSHESGLTQFF. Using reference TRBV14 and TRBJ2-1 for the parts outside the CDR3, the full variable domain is EAGVTQFPSHSVIEKGQTVTLRCDPISGHDNLYWYRRVMGKEIKFLLHFVKESKQDESGMPNNRFLAERTGGTYSTLKVQPAELEDSGVYFCASSHESGLTQFFGPGTRLTVL.

The CDR3 region is CAWSTDGYTF. CDR3 in DNA: TGTGCCTGGAGTACAGATGGCTACACCTTC. The rearrangement links TRBV30 to TRBJ1-2; no firm D call. This CDR3 contains 10 residues. The V and J ends lost 2 bases and 6 bases respectively, with 4 bases between them. Germline assignment: CDR1 GTSNPN and CDR2 SVGIG (reference sequence).

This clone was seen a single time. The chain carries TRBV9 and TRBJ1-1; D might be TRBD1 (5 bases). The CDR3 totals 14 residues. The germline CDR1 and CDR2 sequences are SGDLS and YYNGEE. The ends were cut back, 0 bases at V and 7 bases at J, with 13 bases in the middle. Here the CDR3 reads CASSVAGVDGEAFF. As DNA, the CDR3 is TGTGCCAGCAGCGTAGCGGGGGTGGACGGTGAAGCTTTCTTT.

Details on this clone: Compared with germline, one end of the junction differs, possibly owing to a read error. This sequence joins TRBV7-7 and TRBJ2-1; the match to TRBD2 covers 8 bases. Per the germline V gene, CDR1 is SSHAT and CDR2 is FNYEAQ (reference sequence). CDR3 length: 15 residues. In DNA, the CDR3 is TGTGCTAGCAGCTTAGCTCCAGCGGGAGCGGGTGAGCAGTTCTTC. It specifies CASSLAPAGAGEQFF.

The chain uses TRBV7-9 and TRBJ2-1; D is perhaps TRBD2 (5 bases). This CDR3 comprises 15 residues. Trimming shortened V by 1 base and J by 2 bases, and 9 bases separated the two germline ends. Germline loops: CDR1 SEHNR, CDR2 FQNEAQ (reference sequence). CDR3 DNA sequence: TGTGCCAGCAGCTTAGGAGCGGCCACCTACAATGAGCAGTTCTTC. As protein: CASSLGAATYNEQFF.

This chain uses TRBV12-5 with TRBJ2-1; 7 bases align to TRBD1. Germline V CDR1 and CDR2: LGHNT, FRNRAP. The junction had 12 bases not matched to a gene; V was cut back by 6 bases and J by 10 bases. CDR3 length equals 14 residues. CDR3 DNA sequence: TGTGCTAGTGGACCTCGGACAGGCCTGATGGAGCAGTTCTTC. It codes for CASGPRTGLMEQFF.

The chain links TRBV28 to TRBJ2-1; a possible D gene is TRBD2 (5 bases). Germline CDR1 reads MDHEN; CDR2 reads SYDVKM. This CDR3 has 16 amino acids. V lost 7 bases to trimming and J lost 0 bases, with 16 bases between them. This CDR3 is CASIGSQGSSYNEQFF. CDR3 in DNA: TGTGCCAGCATCGGCAGCCAAGGGAGCTCCTACAATGAGCAGTTCTTC.

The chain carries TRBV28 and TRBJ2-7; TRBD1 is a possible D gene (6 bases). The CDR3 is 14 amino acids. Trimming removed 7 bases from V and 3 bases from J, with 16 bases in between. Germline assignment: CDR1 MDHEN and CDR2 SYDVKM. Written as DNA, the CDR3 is TGTGCCAGCAAAAAGGGGGACGGCTACTACGAGCAGTACTTC. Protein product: CASKKGDGYYEQYF.

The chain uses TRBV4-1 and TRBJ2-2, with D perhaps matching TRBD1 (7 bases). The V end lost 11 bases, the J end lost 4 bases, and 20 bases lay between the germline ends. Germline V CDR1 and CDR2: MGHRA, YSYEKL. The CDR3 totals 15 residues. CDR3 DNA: TGCGCCTCTAATTTCAGGGGGGCGGGCACCGGGGAGCTGTTTTTT. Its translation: CASNFRGAGTGELFF.

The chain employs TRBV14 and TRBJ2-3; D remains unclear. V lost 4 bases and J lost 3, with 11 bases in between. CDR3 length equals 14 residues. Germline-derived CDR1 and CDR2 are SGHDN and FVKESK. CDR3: CASSPRFLTDTQYF. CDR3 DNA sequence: TGTGCCAGCAGCCCTAGGTTCCTGACAGATACGCAGTATTTT.

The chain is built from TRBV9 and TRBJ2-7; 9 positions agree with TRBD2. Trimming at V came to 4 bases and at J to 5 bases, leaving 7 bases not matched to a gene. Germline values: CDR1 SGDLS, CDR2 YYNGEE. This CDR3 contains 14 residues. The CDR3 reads CASSPGTSQNEQYF. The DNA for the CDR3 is TGTGCCAGCAGCCCAGGGACTAGCCAGAACGAGCAGTACTTC.

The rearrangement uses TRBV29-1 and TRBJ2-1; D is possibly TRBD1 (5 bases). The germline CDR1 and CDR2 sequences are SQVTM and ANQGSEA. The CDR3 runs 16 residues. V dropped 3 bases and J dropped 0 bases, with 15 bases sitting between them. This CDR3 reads CSVESLGQSSYNEQFF. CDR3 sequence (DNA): TGCAGCGTTGAGTCTTTGGGGCAGAGCTCCTACAATGAGCAGTTCTTC.

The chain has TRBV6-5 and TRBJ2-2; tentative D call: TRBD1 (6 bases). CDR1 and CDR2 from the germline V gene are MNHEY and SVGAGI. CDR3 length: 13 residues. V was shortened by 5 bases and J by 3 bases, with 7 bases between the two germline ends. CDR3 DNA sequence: TGTGCCAGCAGTAGGGGGTACACCGGGGAGCTGTTTTTT. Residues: CASSRGYTGELFF.

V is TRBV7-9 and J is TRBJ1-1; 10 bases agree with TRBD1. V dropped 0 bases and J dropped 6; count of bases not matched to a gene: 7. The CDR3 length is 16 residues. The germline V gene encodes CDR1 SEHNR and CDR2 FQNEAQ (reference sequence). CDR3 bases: TGTGCCAGCAGCTTAGCCCAAGGTGGGACAGGGGCTGAAGCTTTCTTT. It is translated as CASSLAQGGTGAEAFF.

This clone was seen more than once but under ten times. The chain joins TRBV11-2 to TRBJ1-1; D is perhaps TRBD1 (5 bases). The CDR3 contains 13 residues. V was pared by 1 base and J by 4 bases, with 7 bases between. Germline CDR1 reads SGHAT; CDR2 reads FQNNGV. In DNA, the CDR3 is TGTGCCAGCAGCTTAGTCGGGGGCACTGAAGCTTTCTTT. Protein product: CASSLVGGTEAFF.

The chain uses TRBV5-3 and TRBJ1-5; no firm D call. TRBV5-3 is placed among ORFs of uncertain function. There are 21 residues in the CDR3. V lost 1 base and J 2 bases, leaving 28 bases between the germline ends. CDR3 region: CARSLKLVMGSYEGGNQPQHF. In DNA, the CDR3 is TGTGCCAGAAGCTTGAAGCTGGTAATGGGGTCATACGAGGGTGGCAATCAGCCCCAGCATTTT.

DNA of the CDR3: TGTGCCAGCAGCCATACTGACAGGGGGTCGGGTGAGCAGTACTTC. Translated: CASSHTDRGSGEQYF. The chain carries TRBV7-9 and TRBJ2-7; 9 nucleotides match TRBD1. The germline CDR1 and CDR2 sequences are SEHNR and FQNEAQ (reference sequence). Losses at the gene ends were 5 bases for V and 7 bases for J; bases not matched to a gene: 12. The CDR3 spans 15 residues.